This T cell receptor (beta chain) was obtained from a study of technical replicates of blood from a few donors (dated by TCRdb to 2016 to 2017). This clone appeared a single time. Its antigen has not been determined. Base qualities are not recorded, but no much larger clone differs from it by a single base. The cysteine opens and the phenylalanine closes a CDR3 of 14 amino acids. The DNA shown is the 42-base CDR3, in frame from base 1. The germline V gene specifies SGDLS as CDR1 and YYNGEE as CDR2. V and J are truncated by 0 bases and 8 bases respectively, leaving an intervening sequence of 12 bases. Libraries came from the immunoSEQ multiplex PCR assay. Sourced from immuneACCESS, this table was stored by TCRdb with only in-frame sequences that have V and J called. A share of the clones is absent; for the studies checked, an unresolved V gene accounts for under half, and the remainder has no known explanation. The sample has roughly 80,000 clones on record, 90% to 95% of them singletons. Together, the top ten hold 0.25% of the sample.

This TCR was sampled from a human donor in good health. The source material was T cells isolated from PBMCs. This chain is built from TRBV9 and TRBJ2-1; possibly the D gene is TRBD2, per 6 matching bases. Here is the DNA: TGTGCCAGCAGCGTAGGTGGGACTGTCTATGAGCAGTTCTTC. It is translated as CASSVGGTVYEQFF.